The 27 T cell receptor beta chains presented below share a single source sample, sequenced in a study of monozygotic twins with inflammatory bowel disease. TCRdb reprocessed the 5' RACE reads, with one entry per CDR3 protein and no DNA. The table for this sample gives over 110,000 distinct CDR3 sequences. Source material: blood. The receptor set was obtained from a human donor with ulcerative colitis or Crohn's disease, or a healthy co-twin of an affected twin (not recorded which).

The chain employs TRBV12-3 or TRBV12-4 and TRBJ2-5; the D call from TCRdb, TRBD1, cannot be confirmed without DNA. This CDR3 is 15 amino acids long. The CDR3 spells CASVERGQGKETQYF.

The J gene is TRBJ2-5, the V gene TRBV5-1. In germline, CDR1 is SGHRS, CDR2 YFSETQ. There are 12 residues in the CDR3. The chain's CDR3 is CASSLDPETQYF.

The chain uses TRBV20-1 and TRBJ2-6; TCRdb's D call, TRBD1, is unchecked because there is no DNA. From germline, CDR1 is DFQATT and CDR2 SNEGSKA (reference sequence). CDR3 length: 15 residues. The CDR3 here is CSAPSNRAGANVLTF.

The CDR3 sequence is CASSSHGTGPRSYEQYF. V and J are TRBV28 and TRBJ2-7; TCRdb indicates TRBD1, and absent DNA this call remains unverified. Germline lookup yields CDR1 MDHEN and CDR2 SYDVKM. The CDR3 sequence is 17 residues long.

The chain couples TRBV10-3 to TRBJ1-2; TCRdb lists TRBD1, though no DNA is available to test this call. CDR3 length: 13 residues. Germline CDR1 and CDR2: ENHRY and SYGVKD. CDR3 amino acids: CAISPGTGRGYTF.

The chain joins TRBV7-8 to TRBJ2-7. The CDR3 is 14 amino acids. Germline V CDR1 and CDR2: SGHVS, FQNEAQ. The CDR3 sequence is CASSYTSVTYEQYF.

The V call is TRBV29-1, the J call TRBJ2-3; TCRdb proposes TRBD2, but this gene call is untestable without DNA. Germline CDR1 SQVTM, CDR2 ANQGSEA. This CDR3 has 17 amino acids. The CDR3 loop is CSVEAERLAGGMDTQYF.

The chain recombines TRBV24-1 with TRBJ2-3; TCRdb returns TRBD2, unconfirmable since there is no DNA. This CDR3 has 14 amino acids. CDR1 and CDR2 (germline): KGHDR, SFDVKD. The CDR3 region is CATSDSGPTDTQYF.

The chain links TRBV20-1 to TRBJ1-6; the D call of TRBD1 rests on TCRdb alone, since no DNA is present to check it. The CDR3 contains 14 residues. Germline V CDR1 and CDR2: DFQATT, SNEGSKA (reference sequence). CDR3 in amino acids: CSASQGNFNSPLHF.

The chain uses TRBV9 and TRBJ2-3; TCRdb names TRBD1, which stays unverified in the absence of DNA. The CDR3 has 13 residues. The germline V gene has CDR1 SGDLS and CDR2 YYNGEE. The CDR3 sequence is CASSGGATDTQYF.

The genes are TRBV7-7 and TRBJ2-5; TCRdb picks TRBD1, but there is no DNA to check that call. The CDR3 contains 15 residues. In germline, CDR1 is SSHAT, CDR2 FNYEAQ (reference sequence). The CDR3 is CASSLGGQRQETQYF.

The chain combines TRBV20-1 with TRBJ1-5; TCRdb's assignment of TRBD1 cannot be checked, as there is no DNA. This CDR3 comprises 16 residues. CDR1 and CDR2 from the germline V gene are DFQATT and SNEGSKA (reference sequence). The CDR3: CSASGLGGAGNQPQHF.

The chain couples TRBV7-9 to TRBJ1-2. The germline V gene has CDR1 SEHNR and CDR2 FQNEAQ (reference sequence). The CDR3 covers 16 residues. CDR3 protein: CASSRLKTSSGHGYTF.

The rearrangement links TRBV29-1 to TRBJ2-4; checking the TCRdb D call of TRBD1 is not possible without DNA. The CDR3 runs to 14 residues. Germline-derived CDR1 and CDR2 are SQVTM and ANQGSEA. The CDR3 region is CSVVLGAVKNIQYF.

The genes are TRBV18 and TRBJ1-1. From germline, CDR1 is KGHSH and CDR2 LQKENI. CDR3 length: 13 residues. CDR3: CASSPNWDSEAFF.

The rearrangement joins TRBV19 to TRBJ2-2. In germline, CDR1 is LNHDA, CDR2 SQIVND (reference sequence). This CDR3 is built from 12 residues. The chain's CDR3 is CASSWATGELFF.

The rearrangement uses TRBV12-3 or TRBV12-4 and TRBJ1-6; TCRdb designates TRBD1, a call that cannot be tested without DNA. This CDR3 has 14 amino acids. The CDR3: CASRGTGAHSPLHF.

The chain recombines TRBV7-9 with TRBJ2-5; TCRdb's D gene call, TRBD2, goes unchecked for lack of DNA. Germline values: CDR1 SEHNR, CDR2 FQNEAQ (reference sequence). The CDR3 runs 16 residues. CDR3 protein: CASSRWGGAIQETQYF.

This sequence joins TRBV6-2 or TRBV6-3 and TRBJ2-2; TCRdb gives TRBD1 as the D gene, but with no DNA this cannot be confirmed. Germline V gives CDR1 MNHEY, CDR2 SVGEGT. The CDR3 totals 17 residues. CDR3 residues: CASSYPRDREGTGELFF.

The chain employs TRBV5-1 and TRBJ2-1. Germline loops: CDR1 SGHRS, CDR2 YFSETQ. CDR3 size: 17 residues. CDR3 residues: CASSFARTGSSYNEQFF.

The V call is TRBV4-1, the J call TRBJ2-7; TCRdb calls TRBD2, which cannot be checked without DNA. The germline V gene has CDR1 MGHRA and CDR2 YSYEKL. This CDR3 is built from 13 residues. CDR3 protein: CASSSGSGYEQYF.

CDR3 residues: CASSLGGYTGELFF. This chain connects TRBV7-9 to TRBJ2-2. CDR3 length: 14 amino acids. Germline V CDR1 and CDR2: SEHNR, FQNEAQ (reference sequence).

This chain connects TRBV12-3 or TRBV12-4 to TRBJ2-4. The CDR3 loop spans 17 amino acids. This chain's CDR3 is CASSSLTDGVAKNIQYF.

The genes are TRBV3-1 and TRBJ2-4; without DNA, the TCRdb call of TRBD1 cannot be checked. The germline CDR1 and CDR2 sequences are LGHDT and YNNKEL (reference sequence). CDR3 length: 16 amino acids. CDR3 loop: CASSPRPGLAKNIQYF.

The J gene is TRBJ2-1, the V gene TRBV7-2; TCRdb selects TRBD1, and the lack of DNA leaves this call unchecked. Germline lookup yields CDR1 SGHTA and CDR2 FQGNSA. The CDR3 extends over 15 amino acids. CDR3 residues: CASSSLRGSYNEQFF.

The chain joins TRBV7-2 to TRBJ2-7. Per germline, CDR1 SGHTA and CDR2 FQGNSA. There are 15 residues in the CDR3. The CDR3 region is CASSLARELGYEQYF.

The chain joins TRBV7-3 to TRBJ2-3. The germline V gene has CDR1 SGHTA and CDR2 FQGTGA. This CDR3 contains 12 residues. CDR3 amino acids: CASSHGPDTQYF.